A single sample gave rise to the 11 T cell receptor beta chains below, sequenced in a study of blood T cell repertoires in COVID-19. The protocol was immunoSEQ multiplex PCR, while the TCRdb copy is restricted to in-frame clones and leaves out a portion. The sample consists of under 150,000 clones, about 86% of them appearing once. Sequencing input: PBMCs or T cells enriched from blood (not recorded which). The receptors shown here come from a woman in her fifties or sixties who had recovered from COVID-19.

The chain links TRBV2 to TRBJ2-3; D might be TRBD1 (6 bases). With 6 bases removed from V and 2 bases from J, the gap between germline ends came to 21 bases. From germline, CDR1 is SNHLY and CDR2 FYNNEI. The CDR3 extends over 17 amino acids. In DNA, the CDR3 is TGTGCCAGCAGACCCCAGCTAGGGACAATCCACACAGATACGCAGTATTTT. Its protein product is CASRPQLGTIHTDTQYF.

CDR3 sequence reads: CASSRLTGGEETQYF. The DNA of the CDR3 is TGCGCCAGCAGCCGCCTCACAGGGGGCGAAGAGACCCAGTACTTC. The chain employs TRBV4-1 and TRBJ2-5, with 9 bases fitting TRBD1. V shed 4 bases and J 3 bases; nucleotides not matched to a gene: 6. CDR3 length: 15 amino acids. Germline loops: CDR1 MGHRA, CDR2 YSYEKL.

This clone has only one observation. This chain joins TRBV6-5 and TRBJ1-5, with 9 bases fitting TRBD1. CDR1 is MNHEY, CDR2 SVGAGI, per germline. The V segment lost 5 bases and the J segment 7 bases; nucleotides outside the gene matches: 9. This CDR3 has 15 residues. CDR3 region: CASSRSTGGGQPQHF. The CDR3 DNA follows: TGTGCCAGCAGTAGATCGACAGGGGGAGGCCAGCCCCAGCATTTT.

The chain joins TRBV4-1 to TRBJ1-6; no clear D gene. The CDR3 is 16 residues long. Germline CDR1 and CDR2: MGHRA and YSYEKL. V was pared by 2 bases and J by 4 bases, with 12 bases between. Here the CDR3 DNA reads TGCGCCAGCAGCCAATTCCAGAATTTATATAATTCACCCCTCCACTTT. It yields the protein CASSQFQNLYNSPLHF.

This clone has a handful of counts. V and J are TRBV2 and TRBJ1-6; 10 positions agree with TRBD1. Germline CDR1 SNHLY, CDR2 FYNNEI. This CDR3 region has 14 residues. V shed 6 bases and J 8 bases; nucleotides not matched to a gene: 4. The CDR3 DNA reads as TGTGCCAGCAGCCTGACAGGGGGCGATTCACCCCTCCACTTT. This sequence encodes CASSLTGGDSPLHF.

This clone has only one observation. The chain has TRBV12-5 and TRBJ1-3; D is possibly TRBD1 (5 bases). The CDR3 extends over 13 amino acids. The V and J ends lost 6 bases and 7 bases respectively, with 13 bases between them. The germline V gene encodes CDR1 LGHNT and CDR2 FRNRAP. In nucleotides, the CDR3 is TGTGCTAGTGGCTTCTGGGGGGTCAACACCATATATTTT. Translated: CASGFWGVNTIYF.

This chain uses TRBV9 with TRBJ1-2, with D maybe TRBD1 (5 bases). Germline V CDR1 and CDR2: SGDLS, YYNGEE. There are 16 residues in the CDR3. V dropped 3 bases and J dropped 4 bases, with 19 bases sitting between them. CDR3 nucleotides: TGTGCCAGCAGCGACCCCTCCAGGGAACGCATCTATGGCTACACCTTC. It is translated as CASSDPSRERIYGYTF.

The rearrangement uses TRBV7-2 and TRBJ2-5; 9 bases match TRBD1. The V segment lost 6 bases and the J segment 4 bases; nucleotides outside the gene matches: 12. Germline CDR1 reads SGHTA; CDR2 reads FQGNSA. This CDR3 is built from 16 residues. The CDR3 bases are TGTGCCAGCAGTTTTACTCCGGGACAGGGTAGAGAGACCCAGTACTTC. The encoded protein is CASSFTPGQGRETQYF. Based on the CDR3 plus reference TRBV7-2 and TRBJ2-5, the full variable domain is GAGVSQSPSNKVTEKGKDVELRCDPISGHTALYWYRQSLGQGLEFLIYFQGNSAPDKSGLPSDRFSAERTGGSVSTLTIQRTQQEDSAVYLCASSFTPGQGRETQYFGPGTRLLVL.

The V and J genes are TRBV7-2 and TRBJ2-2, with 8 bases fitting TRBD1. This CDR3 comprises 16 residues. Germline CDR1 SGHTA, CDR2 FQGNSA. The V and J ends lost 5 bases and 3 bases, in that order; junction bases with no gene match: 8. The CDR3 loop is CASSRRTGRDTGELFF. CDR3 nucleotide sequence: TGTGCCAGCAGCAGAAGGACAGGGCGGGACACCGGGGAGCTGTTTTTT.

The chain carries TRBV14 and TRBJ1-2; TRBD1 matches at 8 bases. The V gene end was trimmed by 4 bases and the J gene end by 5 bases; junction bases not matched to a gene: 12. CDR1 is SGHDN and CDR2 is FVKESK in the germline V gene. The CDR3 runs to 16 residues. CDR3 region: CASSLGPTGGAYGYTF. Written as DNA, the CDR3 is TGTGCCAGCAGCCTAGGACCTACAGGGGGAGCATATGGCTACACCTTC. The whole variable domain, remainder taken from reference TRBV14 and TRBJ1-2, is EAGVTQFPSHSVIEKGQTVTLRCDPISGHDNLYWYRRVMGKEIKFLLHFVKESKQDESGMPNNRFLAERTGGTYSTLKVQPAELEDSGVYFCASSLGPTGGAYGYTFGSGTRLTVV.

The chain is built from TRBV5-6 and TRBJ2-1, with no clear D. From germline, CDR1 is SGHDT and CDR2 YYEEEE. The CDR3 extends over 11 amino acids. Trimming took off 0 bases at V and 8 bases at J, with 3 bases between the two ends. CDR3 in DNA: TGTGCCAGCAGCTTGGAGCATGAGCAGTTCTTC. This codes for CASSLEHEQFF.